This record concerns one T cell receptor beta chain sequence. This sample was included in a study of cytomegalovirus exposure and HLA in healthy donors. PCR was performed using 60 Vbeta and 13 Jbeta primers. Original data processing: The count from a later analysis was some 81 million unique TCR beta chains, about 9.9 million of them shared. Clones were sequenced by immunoSEQ multiplex PCR, and TCRdb holds only the in-frame ones, with some missing. V and J calls and clone size are as listed in that table; D and trimming were resolved from the DNA. The listing records under 150,000 clones. The V and J ends lost 4 bases and 5 bases respectively, with 11 bases between them. This CDR3 comprises 13 residues. Germline CDR1 and CDR2: SGHTA and FQGTGA.

The chain is built from TRBV7-3 and TRBJ1-1; D is possibly TRBD1 (6 bases). Sequencing input: PBMCs. The sequence derives from a man between 35 and 55 years old in good health and CMV-seronegative. CDR3 sequence: CASSSQGGTEAFF. The CDR3 nucleotides read TGTGCCAGCAGCTCACAGGGTGGGACTGAAGCTTTCTTT.